This record covers a single T cell receptor beta chain. Profiling relied on immunoSEQ multiplex PCR, and the TCRdb table lists in-frame clones only, not all of them. Counted here are roughly 360,000 clones, approximately 90% occurring once; the ten biggest clones make up over 0.9%. The data belong to a study of blood T cell repertoires in COVID-19. Study-wide background: Acute and convalescent COVID-19 samples came from the United States, Italy and Spain.

Sequencing used PBMCs or T cells enriched from blood (not recorded which). The TCR originated in a woman aged 30 to 39 with acute COVID-19.

The CDR3 reads CASGLTGDTEAFF. For the CDR3, the DNA is TGTGCTAGTGGTTTGACAGGGGACACTGAAGCTTTCTTT. V usage is TRBV12-5 and J usage is TRBJ1-1, with TRBD1 identical over 7 bases. CDR3 length: 13 amino acids. Trimming took 2 bases from V and 3 from J; bases not matched to a gene: 0. Germline CDR1 is LGHNT and CDR2 is FRNRAP.